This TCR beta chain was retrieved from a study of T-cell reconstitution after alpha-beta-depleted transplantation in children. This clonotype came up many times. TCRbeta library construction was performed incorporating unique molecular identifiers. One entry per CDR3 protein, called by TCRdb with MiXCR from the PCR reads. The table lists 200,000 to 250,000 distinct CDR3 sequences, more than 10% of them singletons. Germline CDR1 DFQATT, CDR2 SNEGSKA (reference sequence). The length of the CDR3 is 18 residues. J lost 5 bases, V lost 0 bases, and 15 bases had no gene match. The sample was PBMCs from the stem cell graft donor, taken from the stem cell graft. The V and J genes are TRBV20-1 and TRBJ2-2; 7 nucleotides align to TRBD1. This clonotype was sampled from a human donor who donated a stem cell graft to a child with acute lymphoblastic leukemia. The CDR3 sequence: CSARDLRTSSRGTGELFF. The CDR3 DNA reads TGCAGTGCTAGAGATCTAAGGACCTCCTCCAGGGGGACCGGGGAGCTGTTTTTT.